What follows is one T cell receptor beta chain and its context. Its cognate antigen is unknown. These data belong to a study of cytomegalovirus exposure and HLA in healthy donors. Overall study results and limits: Many donors shared some public TCRs, even though most TCR sequences were rare. Reports showed the classifier diagnosing cytomegalovirus status with high specificity and sensitivity.

The donors were members of the validation cohort, which comprised 120 subjects and was separate from the first cohort of several hundred subjects. The CDR3 contains 16 residues. With 6 bases removed from V and 4 bases from J, the gap between germline ends came to 22 bases. CDR1 is SNHLY, CDR2 FYNNEI, per germline. TCRdb keeps only in-frame clones here, not all; method: immunoSEQ multiplex PCR. This sample has about 130,000 clones, with 85% to 90% found just once. Sample: PBMCs. This chain joins TRBV2 and TRBJ2-7; D may be TRBD2 (5 bases). This clonotype was obtained from a woman aged 18-29 years in good health and CMV-seropositive. The CDR3 loop reads CASSSPGSGFWYEQYF. In DNA form, the CDR3 reads TGTGCCAGCAGCTCCCCCGGCAGCGGTTTTTGGTACGAGCAGTACTTC.